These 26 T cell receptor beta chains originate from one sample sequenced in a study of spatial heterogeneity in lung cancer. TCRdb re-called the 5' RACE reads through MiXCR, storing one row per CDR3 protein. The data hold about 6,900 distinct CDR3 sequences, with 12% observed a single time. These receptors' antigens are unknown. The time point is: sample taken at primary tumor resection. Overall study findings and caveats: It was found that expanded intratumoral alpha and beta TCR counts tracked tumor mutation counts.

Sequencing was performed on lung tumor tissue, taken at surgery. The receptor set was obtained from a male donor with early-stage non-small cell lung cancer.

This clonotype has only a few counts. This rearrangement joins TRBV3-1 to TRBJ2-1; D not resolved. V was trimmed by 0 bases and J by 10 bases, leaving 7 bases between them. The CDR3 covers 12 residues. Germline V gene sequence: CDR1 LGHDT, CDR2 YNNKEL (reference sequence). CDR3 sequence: CASSQDSPEQFF. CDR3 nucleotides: TGTGCCAGCAGCCAAGATTCCCCCGAGCAGTTCTTC.

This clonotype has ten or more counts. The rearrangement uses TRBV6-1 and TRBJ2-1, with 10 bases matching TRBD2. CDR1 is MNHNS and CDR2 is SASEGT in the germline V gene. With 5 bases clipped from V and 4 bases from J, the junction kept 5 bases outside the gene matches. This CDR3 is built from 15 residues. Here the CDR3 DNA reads TGTGCCAGCAGTTTCGGACTAGCGGATTACAATGAGCAGTTCTTC. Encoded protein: CASSFGLADYNEQFF.

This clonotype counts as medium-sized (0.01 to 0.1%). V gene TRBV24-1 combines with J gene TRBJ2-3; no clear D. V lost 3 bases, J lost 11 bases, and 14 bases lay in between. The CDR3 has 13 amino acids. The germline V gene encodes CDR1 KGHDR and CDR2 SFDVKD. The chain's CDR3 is CATSDPQEKKQYF. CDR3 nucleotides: TGTGCCACCAGTGATCCGCAGGAGAAGAAGCAGTATTTT.

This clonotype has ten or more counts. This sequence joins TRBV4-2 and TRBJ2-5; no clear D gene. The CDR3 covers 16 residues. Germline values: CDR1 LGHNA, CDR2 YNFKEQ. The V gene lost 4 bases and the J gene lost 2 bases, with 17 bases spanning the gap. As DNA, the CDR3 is TGTGCCAGCAGCCCTCTTGCAGGCGGTCATCAAGAGACCCAGTACTTC. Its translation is CASSPLAGGHQETQYF.

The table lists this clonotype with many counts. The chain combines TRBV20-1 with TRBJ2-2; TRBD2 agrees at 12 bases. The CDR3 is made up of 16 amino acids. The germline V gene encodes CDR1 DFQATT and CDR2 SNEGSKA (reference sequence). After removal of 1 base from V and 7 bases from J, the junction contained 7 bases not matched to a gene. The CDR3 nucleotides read TGCAGTGCTAGAGGGCTAGCGGGAGGGCGCGTCGGGGAGCTGTTTTTT. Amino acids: CSARGLAGGRVGELFF.

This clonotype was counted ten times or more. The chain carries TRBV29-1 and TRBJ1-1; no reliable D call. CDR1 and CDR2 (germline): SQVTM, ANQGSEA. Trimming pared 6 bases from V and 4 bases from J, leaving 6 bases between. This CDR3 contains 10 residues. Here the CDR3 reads CSVVVTEAFF. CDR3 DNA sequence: TGCAGCGTCGTAGTCACTGAAGCTTTCTTT.

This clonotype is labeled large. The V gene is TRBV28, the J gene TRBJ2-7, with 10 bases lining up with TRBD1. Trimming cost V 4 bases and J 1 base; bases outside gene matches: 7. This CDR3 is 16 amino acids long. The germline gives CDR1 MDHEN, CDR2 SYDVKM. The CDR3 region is CASSYHRDRGSYEQYF. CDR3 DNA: TGTGCCAGCAGTTACCACCGGGACAGGGGTTCCTACGAGCAGTACTTC.

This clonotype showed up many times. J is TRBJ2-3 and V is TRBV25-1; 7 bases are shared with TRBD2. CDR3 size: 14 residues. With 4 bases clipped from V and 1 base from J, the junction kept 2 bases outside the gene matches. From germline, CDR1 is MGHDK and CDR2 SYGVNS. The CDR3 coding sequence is TGTGCCAGCAGTGTGGGGGGGGGCACAGATACGCAGTATTTT. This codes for CASSVGGGTDTQYF. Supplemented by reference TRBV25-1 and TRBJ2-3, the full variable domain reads EADIYQTPRYLVIGTGKKITLECSQTMGHDKMYWYQQDPGMELHLIHYSYGVNSTEKGDLSSESTVSRIRTEHFPLTLESARPSHTSQYLCASSVGGGTDTQYFGPGTRLTVL.

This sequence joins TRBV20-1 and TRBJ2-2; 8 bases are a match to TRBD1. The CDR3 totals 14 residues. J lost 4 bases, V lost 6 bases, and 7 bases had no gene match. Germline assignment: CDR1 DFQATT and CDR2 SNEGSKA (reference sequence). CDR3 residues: CSAIHGTGTGELFF. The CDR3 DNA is TGCAGTGCCATCCACGGGACAGGCACCGGGGAGCTGTTTTTT.

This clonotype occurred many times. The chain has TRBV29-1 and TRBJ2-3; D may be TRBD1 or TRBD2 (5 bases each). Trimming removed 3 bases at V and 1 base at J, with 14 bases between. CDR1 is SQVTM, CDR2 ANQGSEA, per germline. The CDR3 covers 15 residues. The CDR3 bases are TGCAGCGTTGATTGGGCCGGGACGGGCACAGATACGCAGTATTTT. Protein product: CSVDWAGTGTDTQYF.

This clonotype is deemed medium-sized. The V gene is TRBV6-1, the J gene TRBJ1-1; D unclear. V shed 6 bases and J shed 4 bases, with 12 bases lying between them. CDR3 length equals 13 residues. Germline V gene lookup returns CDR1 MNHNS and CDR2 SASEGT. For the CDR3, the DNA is TGTGCCAGCAGACGGAACAGTCCCACTGAAGCTTTCTTT. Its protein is CASRRNSPTEAFF.

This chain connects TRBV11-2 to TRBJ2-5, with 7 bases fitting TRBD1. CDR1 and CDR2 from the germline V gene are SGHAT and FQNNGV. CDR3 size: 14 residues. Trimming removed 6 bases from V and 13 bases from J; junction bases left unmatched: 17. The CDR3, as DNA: TGTGCCAGCAGGTCAACCGGGACAGCCGGTATTCGGTACTTC. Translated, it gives CASRSTGTAGIRYF.

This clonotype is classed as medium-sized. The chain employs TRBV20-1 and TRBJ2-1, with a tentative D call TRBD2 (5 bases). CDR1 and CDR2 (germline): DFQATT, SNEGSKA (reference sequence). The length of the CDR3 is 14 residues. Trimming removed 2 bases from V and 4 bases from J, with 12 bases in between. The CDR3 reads CSARLAAGYNEQFF. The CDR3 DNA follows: TGCAGTGCTAGACTAGCTGCCGGATACAATGAGCAGTTCTTC.

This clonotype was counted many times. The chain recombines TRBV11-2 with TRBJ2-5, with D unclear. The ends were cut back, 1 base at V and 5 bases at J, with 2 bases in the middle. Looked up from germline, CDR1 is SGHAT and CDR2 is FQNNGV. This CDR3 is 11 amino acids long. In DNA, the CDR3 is TGTGCCAGCAGCTTAGTTGAGACCCAGTACTTC. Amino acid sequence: CASSLVETQYF.

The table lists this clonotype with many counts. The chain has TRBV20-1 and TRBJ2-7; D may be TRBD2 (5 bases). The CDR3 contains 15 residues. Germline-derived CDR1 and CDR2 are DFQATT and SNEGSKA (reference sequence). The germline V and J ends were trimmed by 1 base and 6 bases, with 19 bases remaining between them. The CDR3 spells CSARVPGVASGEQYF. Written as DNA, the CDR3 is TGCAGTGCTAGAGTACCCGGGGTAGCTTCGGGCGAGCAGTACTTC.

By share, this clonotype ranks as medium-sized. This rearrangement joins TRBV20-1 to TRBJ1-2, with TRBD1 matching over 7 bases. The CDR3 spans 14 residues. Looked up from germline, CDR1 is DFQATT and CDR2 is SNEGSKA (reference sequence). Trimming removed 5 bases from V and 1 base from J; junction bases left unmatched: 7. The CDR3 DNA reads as TGCAGTGCTCTTCGACAGGGAATTAACTATGGCTACACCTTC. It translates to CSALRQGINYGYTF.

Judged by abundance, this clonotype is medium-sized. The CDR3 region has the DNA TGTGCCAGCAGCTACAGCCCCGGGACTAGCGCTTCCTACGAGCAGTACTTC. Translating it yields CASSYSPGTSASYEQYF. This rearrangement joins TRBV7-6 to TRBJ2-7, with 10 bases that match TRBD2. Unmatched junction bases numbered 10, after V lost 4 bases and J lost 1 base. The CDR3 totals 17 residues. Germline CDR1 SGHVS, CDR2 FNYEAQ.

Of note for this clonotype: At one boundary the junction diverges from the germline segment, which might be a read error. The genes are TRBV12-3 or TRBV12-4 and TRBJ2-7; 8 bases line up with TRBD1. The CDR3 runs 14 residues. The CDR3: CVSSQGQVNYEQYF. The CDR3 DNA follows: TGTGTCAGCAGTCAGGGACAGGTCAACTACGAGCAGTACTTC.

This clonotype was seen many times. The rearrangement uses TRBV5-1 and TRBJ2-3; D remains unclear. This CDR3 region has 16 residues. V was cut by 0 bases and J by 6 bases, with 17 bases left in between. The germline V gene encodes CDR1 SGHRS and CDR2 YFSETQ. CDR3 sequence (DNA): TGCGCCAGCAGCTTGGAAGGTTCACAAGATATTGATACGCAGTATTTT. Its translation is CASSLEGSQDIDTQYF.

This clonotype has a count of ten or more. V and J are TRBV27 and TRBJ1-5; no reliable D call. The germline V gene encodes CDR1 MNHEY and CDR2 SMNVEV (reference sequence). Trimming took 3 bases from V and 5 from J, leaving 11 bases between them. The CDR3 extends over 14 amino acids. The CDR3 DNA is TGTGCCAGCAGTTTTAGAAACCGGGATCAGCCCCAGCATTTT. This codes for CASSFRNRDQPQHF.

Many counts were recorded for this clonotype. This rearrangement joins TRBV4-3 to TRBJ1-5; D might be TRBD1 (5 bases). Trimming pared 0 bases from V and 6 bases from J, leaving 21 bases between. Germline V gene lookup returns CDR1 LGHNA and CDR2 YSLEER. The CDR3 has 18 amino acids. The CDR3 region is CASSQDALGVSGGQPQHF. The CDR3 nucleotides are TGCGCCAGCAGCCAAGATGCCCTCGGGGTTTCTGGGGGTCAGCCCCAGCATTTT.

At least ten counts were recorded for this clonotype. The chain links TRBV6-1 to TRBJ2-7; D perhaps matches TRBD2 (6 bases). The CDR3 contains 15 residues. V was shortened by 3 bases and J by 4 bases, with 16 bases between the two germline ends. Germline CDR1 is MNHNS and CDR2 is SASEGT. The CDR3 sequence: CASSDGILGRYEQYF. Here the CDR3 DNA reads TGTGCCAGCAGTGATGGGATTTTGGGGAGGTACGAGCAGTACTTC.

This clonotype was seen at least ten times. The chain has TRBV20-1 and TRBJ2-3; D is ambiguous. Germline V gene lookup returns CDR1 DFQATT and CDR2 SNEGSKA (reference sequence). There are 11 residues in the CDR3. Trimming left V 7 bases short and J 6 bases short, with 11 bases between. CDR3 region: CSGDTEDTQYF. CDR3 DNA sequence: TGCAGTGGTGATACGGAGGATACGCAGTATTTT.

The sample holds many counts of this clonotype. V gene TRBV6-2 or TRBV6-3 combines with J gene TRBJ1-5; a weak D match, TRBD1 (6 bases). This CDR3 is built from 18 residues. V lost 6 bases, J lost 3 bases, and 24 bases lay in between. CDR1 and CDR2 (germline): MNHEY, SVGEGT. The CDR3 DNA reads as TGTGCCAGCAGCCTAATAGGACAGTTTGGGGGTAACAATCAGCCCCAGCATTTT. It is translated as CASSLIGQFGGNNQPQHF.

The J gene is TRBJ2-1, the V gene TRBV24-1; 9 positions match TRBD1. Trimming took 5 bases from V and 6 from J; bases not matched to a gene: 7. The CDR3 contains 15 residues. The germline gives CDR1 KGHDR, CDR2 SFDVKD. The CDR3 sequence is CATSGRDRASNEQFF. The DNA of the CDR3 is TGTGCCACCAGTGGTAGGGACAGGGCTAGCAATGAGCAGTTCTTC.

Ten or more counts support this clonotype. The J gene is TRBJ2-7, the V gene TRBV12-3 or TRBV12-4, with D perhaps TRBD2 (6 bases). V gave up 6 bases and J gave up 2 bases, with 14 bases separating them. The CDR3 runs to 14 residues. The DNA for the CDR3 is TGTGCCAGCAGGCTCACTAGCACCACCTACGAGCAGTACTTC. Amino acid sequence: CASRLTSTTYEQYF.